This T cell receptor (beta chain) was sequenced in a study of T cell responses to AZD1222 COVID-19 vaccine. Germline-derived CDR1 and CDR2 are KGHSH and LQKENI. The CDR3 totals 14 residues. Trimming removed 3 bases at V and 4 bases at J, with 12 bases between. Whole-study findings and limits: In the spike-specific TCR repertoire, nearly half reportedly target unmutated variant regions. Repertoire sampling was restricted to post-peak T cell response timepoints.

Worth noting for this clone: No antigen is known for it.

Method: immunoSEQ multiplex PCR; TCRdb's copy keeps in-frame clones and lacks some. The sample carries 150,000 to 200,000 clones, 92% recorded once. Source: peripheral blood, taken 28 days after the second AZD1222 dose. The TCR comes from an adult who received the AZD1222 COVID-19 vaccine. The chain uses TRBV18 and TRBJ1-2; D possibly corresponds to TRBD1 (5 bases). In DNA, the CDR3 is TGTGCCAGCTCACCGCTGGAGGGACGCTATGGCTACACCTTC. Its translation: CASSPLEGRYGYTF.